The entry below describes one TCR beta chain. With 0 bases clipped from V and 2 bases from J, the junction kept 3 bases outside the gene matches. The CDR3 is 15 residues long. Germline V lookup: CDR1 SGHRS, CDR2 YFSETQ. In the source study's methods: Reference gene primer amplification in the assay estimated nucleated cell counts. TCRdb's copy holds only in-frame clones and misses some; the assay was immunoSEQ multiplex PCR. From that table come the V and J calls and clone size; the DNA was used to work out D and trimming. The table has around 120,000 clones, about two thirds seen once. This sample is drawn from a study of blood T cell repertoires in COVID-19. Background on the study: The United States, Italy and Spain were the sources of the acute and convalescent COVID-19 samples. T cells, B-cell-depleted T cells, or PBMCs provided the cDNA or gDNA that served as material.

The chain carries TRBV5-1 and TRBJ2-3; TRBD2 agrees at 7 bases. The specimen was peripheral blood. This receptor was obtained from a human donor with acute or convalescent COVID-19. The donor label of this sample is uncertain. In nucleotides, the CDR3 is TGCGCCAGCAGCTTGGCGGGAGGAGACACAGATACGCAGTATTTT. It encodes CASSLAGGDTDTQYF.